A single sample is the source of the 31 T cell receptor beta chains below, sequenced in a study of blood T cell repertoires in COVID-19. The table came from immunoSEQ multiplex PCR; TCRdb's copy has only in-frame clones and leaves some out. The sample consists of hundreds of thousands of clones, about 90% of them appearing once. Sequenced input: peripheral blood. These receptors were taken from a woman between 45 and 65 years old with COVID-19, enrolled during active disease.

This CDR3 reads CASSLLGSEKLFF. In DNA form, the CDR3 reads TGTGCCAGCAGCTTGTTGGGGAGTGAAAAACTGTTTTTT. The gene calls are TRBV5-6 and TRBJ1-4; unclear D gene. V lost 1 base and J lost 7, with 8 bases in between. This CDR3 comprises 13 residues. Germline lookup yields CDR1 SGHDT and CDR2 YYEEEE.

This sequence joins TRBV18 and TRBJ1-1; D perhaps matches TRBD1 (5 bases). There are 12 residues in the CDR3. Germline V gene sequence: CDR1 KGHSH, CDR2 LQKENI. V was trimmed by 6 bases and J by 6 bases, leaving 11 bases between them. In DNA, the CDR3 is TGTGCCAGCTCTCCAAAGGGGTCTGAAGCTTTCTTT. Its translation: CASSPKGSEAFF.

The chain is built from TRBV10-3 and TRBJ2-1, with a tentative D call TRBD1 (6 bases). V lost 3 bases and J 12 bases, leaving 21 bases between the germline ends. This CDR3 spans 15 amino acids. The germline V gene has CDR1 ENHRY and CDR2 SYGVKD. DNA for the CDR3: TGTGCCATCAGTGACCCTACCGACAGGCGAGGAAGGCAGTTCTTC. As protein: CAISDPTDRRGRQFF.

The chain has TRBV9 and TRBJ2-7, with D tentatively TRBD1 (5 bases). The CDR3 has 12 amino acids. Trimming stripped 4 bases from V and 3 bases from J, with 8 bases between. Germline CDR1 reads SGDLS; CDR2 reads YYNGEE. CDR3 nucleotides: TGTGCCAGCAGCTTAGACAGCTACGAGCAGTACTTC. Translation gives CASSLDSYEQYF.

The chain combines TRBV19 with TRBJ1-1; 9 bases agree with TRBD1. V gave up 6 bases and J gave up 1 base; unmatched junction bases: 9. Germline values: CDR1 LNHDA, CDR2 SQIVND (reference sequence). The CDR3 sequence is 16 residues long. CDR3 in DNA: TGTGCCAGTAGCCTCAGTACAGGGGGCTGGAACACTGAAGCTTTCTTT. Protein product: CASSLSTGGWNTEAFF.

This sequence joins TRBV7-9 and TRBJ1-2; 7 bases align to TRBD1. J was trimmed by 0 bases and V by 8 bases; bases with no gene match: 6. The CDR3 extends over 14 amino acids. Per germline, CDR1 SEHNR and CDR2 FQNEAQ (reference sequence). The CDR3, as DNA: TGTGCCAGCGGGGACAGCTCCTCTAACTATGGCTACACCTTC. Translated, it gives CASGDSSSNYGYTF.

The chain is built from TRBV5-4 and TRBJ2-1, with 15 bases matching TRBD2. With V trimmed by 4 bases and J by 3 bases, 11 bases remained unmatched. The CDR3 sequence is 19 residues long. Germline V gene data show CDR1 as SGHNT and CDR2 as YYREEE (reference sequence). CDR3 region: CASSAKGLAGGYGYNEQFF. For the CDR3, the DNA is TGTGCCAGCAGCGCCAAGGGACTAGCGGGAGGATATGGCTACAATGAGCAGTTCTTC.

This clone was seen just once. V gene TRBV18 combines with J gene TRBJ1-3; D gene unclear. Trimming left V 6 bases short and J 4 bases short, with 13 bases between. There are 14 residues in the CDR3. CDR1 KGHSH and CDR2 LQKENI come from the germline V gene. The DNA for the CDR3 is TGTGCCAGCTCCCCCGCGGGCATGGGAAACACCATATATTTT. Its protein is CASSPAGMGNTIYF.

This clone was observed a few times. The chain employs TRBV18 and TRBJ2-3; possible D gene TRBD2, 5 bases. Germline V CDR1 and CDR2: KGHSH, LQKENI. V gave up 3 bases and J gave up 6 bases, with 19 bases separating them. The CDR3 runs to 16 residues. The DNA for the CDR3 is TGTGCCAGCTCACCCTCAGGCAGCGGCATCGCCGATACGCAGTATTTT. Translation: CASSPSGSGIADTQYF.

V usage is TRBV28 and J usage is TRBJ2-1; 9 nucleotides align to TRBD1. The CDR3 is 17 amino acids. From germline, CDR1 is MDHEN and CDR2 SYDVKM. The V gene end was trimmed by 6 bases and the J gene end by 8 bases; junction bases not matched to a gene: 17. CDR3 sequence reads: CASSPILLGQGIYEQFF. CDR3 coding DNA: TGTGCCAGCAGCCCGATACTCCTGGGACAGGGAATCTATGAGCAGTTCTTC.

CDR3 region: CASSQAIAVFYNEQFF. The CDR3 DNA follows: TGTGCCAGCAGCCAAGCGATAGCCGTATTCTACAATGAGCAGTTCTTC. The rearrangement links TRBV3-1 (or the pseudogene TRBV3-2) to TRBJ2-1, with no clear D. Trimming cost V 1 base and J 3 bases, with 13 bases left between them. The CDR3 runs 16 residues. From germline, CDR1 is LGHDT and CDR2 YNNKEL (reference sequence).

This chain uses TRBV28 with TRBJ2-3, with TRBD2 matching 11 bases. Germline trimming cut 7 bases from V and 2 bases from J; bases unmatched to any gene: 5. The CDR3 spans 15 residues. Germline V gene sequence: CDR1 MDHEN, CDR2 SYDVKM. The CDR3 nucleotides are TGTGCCAGCAATAGACTAGCGGGGACCACAGATACGCAGTATTTT. Its translation is CASNRLAGTTDTQYF. Variable domain in full (rest from reference TRBV28 and TRBJ2-3): DVKVTQSSRYLVKRTGEKVFLECVQDMDHENMFWYRQDPGLGLRLIYFSYDVKMKEKGDIPEGYSVSREKKERFSLILESASTNQTSMYLCASNRLAGTTDTQYFGPGTRLTVL.

The V and J genes are TRBV7-8 and TRBJ1-1, with a possible D match to TRBD1 (5 bases). There are 15 residues in the CDR3. Trimming removed 0 bases from V and 4 bases from J, with 12 bases in between. The V gene's germline CDR1 is SGHVS and CDR2 FQNEAQ. The CDR3 nucleotides read TGTGCCAGCAGCTTAGCCGGGCCAGGGTCCACTGAAGCTTTCTTT. The encoded protein is CASSLAGPGSTEAFF.

The rearrangement joins TRBV29-1 to TRBJ2-3; 7 nucleotides align to TRBD2. J was trimmed by 2 bases and V by 1 base; bases with no gene match: 9. This CDR3 has 16 residues. The germline V gene encodes CDR1 SQVTM and CDR2 ANQGSEA. CDR3 loop: CSVEGLPSGSTDTQYF. The CDR3 DNA follows: TGCAGCGTTGAAGGCCTCCCTAGCGGATCCACAGATACGCAGTATTTT.

This chain uses TRBV24-1 with TRBJ2-2; D is possibly TRBD2 (5 bases). V lost 9 bases to trimming and J lost 7 bases, with 20 bases between them. The CDR3 consists of 15 residues. The germline V gene encodes CDR1 KGHDR and CDR2 SFDVKD. The CDR3 protein is CATGVGRTGIGELFF. CDR3 nucleotide sequence: TGTGCCACCGGAGTGGGCCGGACCGGGATCGGGGAGCTGTTTTTT.

The CDR3 here is CASSRQNTGELFF. The CDR3 nucleotides read TGTGCCAGCTCGAGGCAGAACACCGGGGAGCTGTTTTTT. The chain carries TRBV3-1 (or the pseudogene TRBV3-2) and TRBJ2-2, with D uncertain. The CDR3 covers 13 residues. Trimming took 8 bases from V and 1 from J, leaving 8 bases between them. Germline V gives CDR1 LGHDT, CDR2 YNNKEL (reference sequence).

This chain uses TRBV6-1 with TRBJ2-1; a weak D match, TRBD1 (5 bases). In germline, CDR1 is MNHNS, CDR2 SASEGT. The CDR3 length is 18 residues. Trimming removed 2 bases at V and 2 bases at J, with 19 bases between. CDR3 coding DNA: TGTGCCAGCAGTGAATGGTCAGGACAAAGAAGACCCTACAATGAGCAGTTCTTC. Encoded protein: CASSEWSGQRRPYNEQFF.

The J gene is TRBJ2-5, the V gene TRBV6-5; D might be TRBD2 (5 bases). The V end was cut by 0 bases, the J end by 5 bases, with 16 bases between. This CDR3 has 16 amino acids. Germline V gene sequence: CDR1 MNHEY, CDR2 SVGAGI. CDR3 region: CASSYSVHSSKETQYF. The CDR3 region has the DNA TGTGCCAGCAGTTACTCCGTCCACTCTAGCAAGGAGACCCAGTACTTC.

The chain recombines TRBV4-2 with TRBJ2-1; 9 bases line up with TRBD2. Looked up from germline, CDR1 is LGHNA and CDR2 is YNFKEQ. The junction had 10 bases not matched to a gene; V was cut back by 0 bases and J by 7 bases. The CDR3 loop spans 17 amino acids. CDR3 protein: CASSQEQRGRAGNEQFF. The CDR3 DNA reads as TGTGCCAGCAGCCAAGAGCAACGCGGGAGGGCAGGTAATGAGCAGTTCTTC.

V is TRBV30 and J is TRBJ2-1; 7 bases are a match to TRBD2. Trimming at V came to 4 bases and at J to 8 bases, leaving 11 bases not matched to a gene. There are 14 residues in the CDR3. Germline assignment: CDR1 GTSNPN and CDR2 SVGIG (reference sequence). The CDR3 protein is CAWKTSPQVHEQFF. The CDR3, as DNA: TGTGCCTGGAAGACTAGCCCCCAAGTGCATGAGCAGTTCTTC.

This chain uses TRBV29-1 with TRBJ1-5, with a possible D match to TRBD1 (6 bases). V lost 4 bases, J lost 0 bases, and 22 bases lay in between. The CDR3 is made up of 18 amino acids. CDR1 is SQVTM, CDR2 ANQGSEA, per germline. The CDR3 DNA is TGCAGCGTTGCCCTTCAGGGGTCTCGGTCTTATAGCAATCAGCCCCAGCATTTT. Translated, it gives CSVALQGSRSYSNQPQHF.

This clone was found once. The rearrangement links TRBV5-4 to TRBJ1-5; 7 nucleotides agree with TRBD1. Unmatched junction bases numbered 11, after V lost 4 bases and J lost 4 bases. Germline-derived CDR1 and CDR2 are SGHNT and YYREEE (reference sequence). This CDR3 is 16 amino acids long. CDR3 DNA sequence: TGTGCCAGCAGCCAGGGGGGACGGGGGAATAATCAGCCCCAGCATTTT. The encoded protein is CASSQGGRGNNQPQHF.

This chain connects TRBV19 to TRBJ1-4; 7 positions agree with TRBD1. Germline V gene sequence: CDR1 LNHDA, CDR2 SQIVND (reference sequence). The V and J ends lost 9 bases and 0 bases, in that order; junction bases with no gene match: 16. There are 18 residues in the CDR3. CDR3 amino acids: CASHNRGQSYATNEKLFF. The DNA for the CDR3 is TGTGCCAGCCACAACAGGGGACAGTCTTACGCAACTAATGAAAAACTGTTTTTT. The full variable domain, completed using reference TRBV19 and TRBJ1-4, is DGGITQSPKYLFRKEGQNVTLSCEQNLNHDAMYWYRQDPGQGLRLIYYSQIVNDFQKGDIAEGYSVSREKKESFPLTVTSAQKNPTAFYLCASHNRGQSYATNEKLFFGSGTQLSVL.

This clone has just one count. The chain carries TRBV6-5 and TRBJ2-7; 8 bases map to TRBD1. The germline CDR1 and CDR2 sequences are MNHEY and SVGAGI. The CDR3 contains 15 residues. Trimming at V came to 5 bases and at J to 6 bases, leaving 12 bases not matched to a gene. DNA of the CDR3: TGTGCCAGCAGTAACGACAGGGGCCCCGAAGGCGAGCAGTACTTC. Amino acid sequence: CASSNDRGPEGEQYF.

This clone has ten or more counts. This CDR3 is also generated by other DNA sequences in the sample. The V and J genes are TRBV30 and TRBJ2-7, with 10 bases identical to TRBD1. The CDR3 length is 15 residues. The V gene end was trimmed by 4 bases and the J gene end by 1 base; junction bases not matched to a gene: 7. Per germline, CDR1 GTSNPN and CDR2 SVGIG (reference sequence). As DNA, the CDR3 is TGTGCCTGGATTAACCCGGGACAGGGGTCCTACGAGCAGTACTTC. This encodes CAWINPGQGSYEQYF.

The chain uses TRBV7-6 and TRBJ2-7, with a possible D match to TRBD2 (7 bases). V dropped 0 bases and J dropped 6 bases, with 15 bases sitting between them. The CDR3 is 15 amino acids. Germline V lookup: CDR1 SGHVS, CDR2 FNYEAQ. CDR3 residues: CASSLARGGASEQYF. Written as DNA, the CDR3 is TGTGCCAGCAGCTTAGCGCGAGGGGGGGCTTCCGAGCAGTACTTC.

V gene TRBV5-4 combines with J gene TRBJ2-1, with 10 nucleotides matching TRBD2. The CDR3 extends over 16 amino acids. V lost 4 bases and J lost 3; bases outside the gene matches: 7. Germline loops: CDR1 SGHNT, CDR2 YYREEE (reference sequence). The CDR3 DNA follows: TGTGCCAGCAGCCCCCAGACTAGCGGGTACTACAATGAGCAGTTCTTC. It translates to CASSPQTSGYYNEQFF.

The rearrangement links TRBV5-1 to TRBJ2-4; no clear D. Germline V gives CDR1 SGHRS, CDR2 YFSETQ. V was trimmed by 7 bases and J by 0 bases, leaving 14 bases between them. There are 15 residues in the CDR3. This chain's CDR3 is CASRPPGLAKNIQYF. CDR3 sequence (DNA): TGCGCCAGCCGGCCCCCGGGTCTAGCCAAAAACATTCAGTACTTC.

This rearrangement joins TRBV18 to TRBJ1-2; 8 positions match TRBD1. The junction had 8 bases not matched to a gene; V was cut back by 2 bases and J by 3 bases. The CDR3 totals 16 residues. Germline V lookup: CDR1 KGHSH, CDR2 LQKENI. CDR3 nucleotide sequence: TGTGCCAGCTCACCATTTAACAGGGGGATCGACTATGGCTACACCTTC. Its translation: CASSPFNRGIDYGYTF.

This rearrangement joins TRBV7-9 to TRBJ1-4; D uncertain. The CDR3 consists of 16 residues. Germline V lookup: CDR1 SEHNR, CDR2 FQNEAQ (reference sequence). V shed 4 bases and J shed 0 bases, with 12 bases lying between them. In nucleotides, the CDR3 is TGTGCCAGCAGCTCCCCTCGTGGCACAACTAATGAAAAACTGTTTTTT. It translates to CASSSPRGTTNEKLFF.

This sequence joins TRBV10-3 and TRBJ2-7; no definite D call. The CDR3 runs to 12 residues. Germline CDR1 reads ENHRY; CDR2 reads SYGVKD. V shed 3 bases and J shed 2 bases, with 5 bases lying between them. The CDR3 here is CAISEQTYEQYF. Here the CDR3 DNA reads TGTGCCATCAGTGAACAGACCTACGAGCAGTACTTC.